The next 29 T cell receptor beta chains were all read from a single sample in a study of cytomegalovirus exposure and HLA in healthy donors. In the PCR, 60 Vbeta and 13 Jbeta primers were used. The data were produced by immunoSEQ multiplex PCR, yet TCRdb's version contains in-frame clones alone and is incomplete. The table lists roughly 100,000 clones, around 82% of them singletons. Sequences were obtained from PBMCs. Receptors originate from a middle-aged man in good health and CMV-seronegative.

The chain carries TRBV4-1 and TRBJ2-7; tentatively, D is TRBD1 (6 bases). This CDR3 is built from 15 residues. The germline V gene has CDR1 MGHRA and CDR2 YSYEKL. Trimming pared 4 bases from V and 2 bases from J, leaving 15 bases between. The DNA of the CDR3 is TGCGCCAGCAGCCCCCGTGTAGGGGGACCCTACGAGCAGTACTTC. It yields the protein CASSPRVGGPYEQYF.

CDR3 bases: TGTGCCAGCAGTGCGGACAGGGCTGGCAATCAGCCCCAGCATTTT. This codes for CASSADRAGNQPQHF. The chain combines TRBV2 with TRBJ1-5; TRBD1 agrees at 8 bases. This CDR3 is built from 15 residues. The J segment lost 2 bases and the V segment lost 4 bases, leaving 4 bases of the junction unmatched. From germline, CDR1 is SNHLY and CDR2 FYNNEI.

This clone came up once. J is TRBJ1-1 and V is TRBV5-1; 9 positions agree with TRBD1. V lost 0 bases, J lost 5 bases, and 8 bases stayed unmatched. Germline-derived CDR1 and CDR2 are SGHRS and YFSETQ. The CDR3 loop spans 16 amino acids. The CDR3, as DNA: TGCGCCAGCAGCTTGGCCTTGACAGGGGGACTGACTGAAGCTTTCTTT. Its translation is CASSLALTGGLTEAFF.

This clone was picked up a small number of times. The chain is built from TRBV5-1 and TRBJ1-1; 8 bases match TRBD1. The CDR3 is 13 amino acids. CDR1 SGHRS and CDR2 YFSETQ come from the germline V gene. Unmatched junction bases numbered 4, after V lost 3 bases and J lost 6 bases. The CDR3 DNA reads TGCGCCAGCAGCTCATGGACAGGGCCTGAAGCTTTCTTT. This codes for CASSSWTGPEAFF.

The chain carries TRBV7-6 and TRBJ1-1; weak D call: TRBD1 (6 bases). The V gene's germline CDR1 is SGHVS and CDR2 FNYEAQ. The CDR3 length is 14 residues. V dropped 5 bases and J dropped 6 bases, with 16 bases sitting between them. The CDR3 here is CASSKQGESAEAFF. The CDR3 region has the DNA TGTGCCAGCAGCAAACAGGGCGAATCTGCTGAAGCTTTCTTT.

J is TRBJ2-7 and V is TRBV28; tentative D call: TRBD2 (6 bases). Germline V gene lookup returns CDR1 MDHEN and CDR2 SYDVKM. This CDR3 spans 13 amino acids. V gave up 3 bases and J gave up 3 bases, with 9 bases separating them. The CDR3 DNA sequence: TGTGCCAGCAGTTTCGGGGGTTACTACGAGCAGTACGTC. It yields the protein CASSFGGYYEQYV.

This clone showed up just once. The CDR3 DNA is TGCGCCAGCAGCTTGGGTAGCGCTGCTAATGAAAAACTGTTTTTT. Encoded protein: CASSLGSAANEKLFF. This chain connects TRBV5-1 to TRBJ1-4, with unresolved D. Trimming removed 0 bases from V and 3 bases from J, with 9 bases in between. Germline CDR1 is SGHRS and CDR2 is YFSETQ. This CDR3 is 15 amino acids long. Looking up the rest from reference TRBV5-1 and TRBJ1-4 gives the full variable domain: KAGVTQTPRYLIKTRGQQVTLSCSPISGHRSVSWYQQTPGQGLQFLFEYFSETQRNKGNFPGRFSGRQFSNSRSEMNVSTLELGDSALYLCASSLGSAANEKLFFGSGTQLSVL.

The chain recombines TRBV5-4 with TRBJ2-3, with TRBD2 matching over 11 bases. The CDR3 loop spans 16 amino acids. J lost 2 bases, V lost 4 bases, and 6 bases had no gene match. CDR1 is SGHNT, CDR2 YYREEE, per germline (reference sequence). The CDR3 bases are TGTGCCAGCAGCCGAGGACTAGCGGGTTTCACAGATACGCAGTATTTT. It encodes CASSRGLAGFTDTQYF.

This chain connects TRBV7-2 to TRBJ2-1; 8 bases match TRBD2. The CDR3 extends over 13 amino acids. Germline V gene data show CDR1 as SGHTA and CDR2 as FQGNSA. Trimming at V came to 3 bases and at J to 15 bases, leaving 10 bases not matched to a gene. The CDR3: CASSLDGGGPPFF. The DNA of the CDR3 is TGTGCCAGCAGCTTGGACGGGGGGGGACCCCCGTTCTTC.

This clone was counted between two and nine times. The gene calls are TRBV7-2 and TRBJ1-1, with D unclear. The germline V gene encodes CDR1 SGHTA and CDR2 FQGNSA. The CDR3 is made up of 13 amino acids. Trimming removed 7 bases at V and 1 base at J, with 10 bases between. The CDR3 region has the DNA TGTGCCAGCACCCTACGGGGGAACACTGAAGCTTTCTTT. It codes for CASTLRGNTEAFF.

The CDR3, as DNA: TGTGCCAGCAGCTCGATCTCTGCAGGGCTGAACACTGAAGCTTTCTTT. It yields the protein CASSSISAGLNTEAFF. This chain uses TRBV7-6 with TRBJ1-1, with D tentatively TRBD1 (5 bases). This CDR3 has 16 amino acids. V shed 4 bases and J shed 0 bases, with 15 bases lying between them. The germline V gene has CDR1 SGHVS and CDR2 FNYEAQ. Combining the CDR3 with reference TRBV7-6 and TRBJ1-1 gives the whole variable domain GAGVSQSPRYKVTKRGQDVALRCDPISGHVSLYWYRQALGQGPEFLTYFNYEAQQDKSGLPNDRFSAERPEGSISTLTIQRTEQRDSAMYRCASSSISAGLNTEAFFGQGTRLTVV.

Only a few counts were recorded for this clone. CDR3 amino acids: CASSQKSLAGAIEQFF. For the CDR3, the DNA is TGCGCCAGCAGCCAAAAGTCGCTAGCGGGGGCCATAGAGCAGTTCTTC. The chain recombines TRBV4-3 with TRBJ2-1; 10 nucleotides agree with TRBD2. Germline values: CDR1 LGHNA, CDR2 YSLEER. This CDR3 spans 16 amino acids. The junction had 11 bases not matched to a gene; V was cut back by 2 bases and J by 10 bases.

The V call is TRBV11-2, the J call TRBJ2-7; no firm D call. The CDR3 runs 14 residues. CDR1 and CDR2 (germline): SGHAT, FQNNGV. Trimming cost V 1 base and J 1 base, with 8 bases left between them. CDR3 loop: CASSLVAGSYEQYV. CDR3 coding DNA: TGTGCCAGCAGCTTAGTTGCAGGTTCCTACGAGCAGTACGTC.

The chain uses TRBV6-6 and TRBJ1-5; 7 bases align to TRBD1. The junction had 7 bases not matched to a gene; V was cut back by 4 bases and J by 4 bases. Germline V gives CDR1 MNHNY, CDR2 SVGAGI (reference sequence). CDR3 size: 15 residues. As DNA, the CDR3 is TGTGCCAGCAGTTCCCGGGACAGAGAAAATCAGCCCCAGCATTTT. Translated, it gives CASSSRDRENQPQHF.

CDR3: CASSQDPPGRLAGGQETQYF. For the CDR3, the DNA is TGTGCCAGCAGCCAAGACCCGCCCGGCAGACTAGCGGGGGGGCAAGAGACCCAGTACTTC. This chain uses TRBV4-2 with TRBJ2-5; 14 nucleotides line up with TRBD2. Looked up from germline, CDR1 is LGHNA and CDR2 is YNFKEQ. The CDR3 sequence is 20 residues long. The trim removed 0 bases at V and 2 bases at J, leaving 11 bases unmatched.

The V call is TRBV4-3, the J call TRBJ1-6, with unresolved D. The CDR3 is made up of 12 amino acids. V lost 3 bases to trimming and J lost 9 bases, with 6 bases between them. Germline lookup yields CDR1 LGHNA and CDR2 YSLEER. The CDR3 loop reads CASSHLSSPLHF. CDR3 nucleotides: TGCGCCAGCAGCCACCTAAGTTCACCCCTCCACTTT.

With regard to this clone: This sample includes further DNA sequences coding for the same CDR3. The rearrangement joins TRBV2 to TRBJ1-2; the D gene is possibly TRBD1 (6 bases). Per the germline V gene, CDR1 is SNHLY and CDR2 is FYNNEI. CDR3 length equals 14 residues. Between the trimmed V and J ends, which lost 3 bases and 6 bases, there was a span of 14 bases. For the CDR3, the DNA is TGTGCCAGCAGTGACGTTGCAGGGGTGAATGGCTACACCTTC. This sequence encodes CASSDVAGVNGYTF.

The chain recombines TRBV5-1 with TRBJ2-5; no definite D call. Trimming shortened V by 0 bases and J by 9 bases, and 6 bases separated the two germline ends. This CDR3 contains 11 residues. The germline V gene encodes CDR1 SGHRS and CDR2 YFSETQ. The DNA of the CDR3 is TGCGCCAGCAGCTTGGACTTGGCCCAGTACTTC. Translation gives CASSLDLAQYF.

The rearrangement links TRBV4-1 to TRBJ1-5; D not certain. The V end lost 0 bases, the J end lost 4 bases, and 7 bases lay between the germline ends. CDR3 length: 14 residues. Germline V gene sequence: CDR1 MGHRA, CDR2 YSYEKL. For the CDR3, the DNA is TGCGCCAGCAGCCAAGATGGCCAGAATCAGCCCCAGCATTTT. Protein product: CASSQDGQNQPQHF.

The chain joins TRBV19 to TRBJ1-1, with unresolved D. Germline V gene sequence: CDR1 LNHDA, CDR2 SQIVND (reference sequence). The CDR3 covers 14 residues. Trimming removed 5 bases from V and 0 bases from J, with 10 bases in between. The CDR3 region is CASSSGSMNTEAFF. CDR3 coding DNA: TGTGCCAGTAGTTCGGGGTCCATGAACACTGAAGCTTTCTTT.

The gene calls are TRBV5-4 and TRBJ2-5, with TRBD2 identical over 9 bases. CDR1 and CDR2 from the germline V gene are SGHNT and YYREEE (reference sequence). The V segment lost 0 bases and the J segment 5 bases; nucleotides outside the gene matches: 5. The length of the CDR3 is 15 residues. The CDR3 DNA sequence: TGTGCCAGCAGCTTGGAGCGGGGGGCCGGTGAGACCCAGTACTTC. Protein: CASSLERGAGETQYF. Variable domain in full (rest from reference TRBV5-4 and TRBJ2-5): ETGVTQSPTHLIKTRGQQVTLRCSSQSGHNTVSWYQQALGQGPQFIFQYYREEENGRGNFPPRFSGLQFPNYSSELNVNALELDDSALYLCASSLERGAGETQYFGPGTRLLVL.

The chain employs TRBV7-2 and TRBJ2-1; 7 bases match TRBD2. The CDR3 spans 16 residues. The trim removed 2 bases at V and 0 bases at J, leaving 4 bases unmatched. Germline V CDR1 and CDR2: SGHTA, FQGNSA. Written as DNA, the CDR3 is TGTGCCAGCAGCTTATCGGGACTACTCTCCTACAATGAGCAGTTCTTC. Its translation is CASSLSGLLSYNEQFF.

The V and J genes are TRBV6-6 and TRBJ1-1; perhaps TRBD1 as D (6 bases). CDR1 is MNHNY, CDR2 SVGAGI, per germline (reference sequence). This CDR3 spans 13 amino acids. Deletions cut 0 bases from V and 6 bases from J, with 8 bases between. CDR3: CASSYSRGPEAFF. In DNA, the CDR3 is TGTGCCAGCAGTTACTCCAGGGGTCCTGAAGCTTTCTTT.

The rearrangement joins TRBV2 to TRBJ1-1; weak D call: TRBD1 (6 bases). The CDR3 is 13 residues long. The V gene's germline CDR1 is SNHLY and CDR2 FYNNEI. Trimming cost V 5 bases and J 1 base, with 8 bases left between them. The CDR3: CASSLQGNTEAFF. In DNA form, the CDR3 reads TGTGCCAGCAGTCTACAGGGGAACACTGAAGCTTTCTTT.

This chain links TRBV30 with TRBJ1-2; a weak D match, TRBD1 (6 bases). CDR1 is GTSNPN, CDR2 SVGIG, per germline (reference sequence). V dropped 3 bases and J dropped 5 bases, with 10 bases sitting between them. The CDR3 totals 12 residues. As DNA, the CDR3 is TGTGCCTGGAGCCGCGGACAGTATGGCTACACCTTC. As protein: CAWSRGQYGYTF.

V and J are TRBV5-1 and TRBJ1-4; 10 bases match TRBD1. CDR3 length equals 15 residues. With 4 bases clipped from V and 8 bases from J, the junction kept 8 bases outside the gene matches. CDR1 and CDR2 (germline): SGHRS, YFSETQ. The DNA for the CDR3 is TGCGCCAGCAGCCGGGACAGGGGCCAAGAGGAAAAACTGTTTTTT. It specifies CASSRDRGQEEKLFF.

As for this clone: Germline is not matched at one junction end, which may reflect a read error. The chain recombines TRBV2 with TRBJ2-1, with D perhaps TRBD2 (5 bases). Per the germline V gene, CDR1 is SNHLY and CDR2 is FYNNEI. The CDR3 has 16 amino acids. The CDR3 protein is CASSQARGLSYNEQFF. CDR3 DNA: TGTGCCAGCAGTCAAGCACGGGGATTATCCTACAATGAGCAGTTCTTC.

The rearrangement uses TRBV6-4 and TRBJ2-2; D call uncertain. V lost 5 bases, J lost 6 bases, and 10 bases lay in between. From germline, CDR1 is MRHNA and CDR2 SNTAGT. This CDR3 spans 13 amino acids. The CDR3 protein is CASSIGFPGELFF. In DNA, the CDR3 is TGTGCCAGCAGTATCGGTTTCCCCGGGGAGCTGTTTTTT.

This chain links TRBV21-1 with TRBJ2-1; the table's D gene call, TRBD1, was not cross checked with the DNA. TRBV21-1 is flagged as a pseudogene. The CDR3 contains 14 residues. In nucleotides, the CDR3 is TGTGCCAGCAGCATACAGGGGGTAAGAAATGAGCAGTTCTTC. This translates into CASSIQGVRNEQFF.